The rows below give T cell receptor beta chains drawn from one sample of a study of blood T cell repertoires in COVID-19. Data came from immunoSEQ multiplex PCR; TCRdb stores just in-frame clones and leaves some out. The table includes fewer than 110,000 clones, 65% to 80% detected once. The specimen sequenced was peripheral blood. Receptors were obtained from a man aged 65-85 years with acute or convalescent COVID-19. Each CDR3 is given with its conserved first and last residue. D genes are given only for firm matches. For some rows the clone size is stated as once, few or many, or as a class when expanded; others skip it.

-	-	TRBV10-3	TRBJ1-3	TGTGCCATCAGTGGGCGGGGTCGGACTGGAAACACCATATATTTT	CAISGRGRTGNTIYF
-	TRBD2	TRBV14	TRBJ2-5	TGTGCCAGCAGCCCCCGGACTAGCGGGGGGCCTAGGTTTCGACAAGAGACCCAGTACTTC	CASSPRTSGGPRFRQETQYF
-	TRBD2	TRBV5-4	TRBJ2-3	TGTGCCAGCAGCCCCCGGGTTAGCGGGGGGGCCCAAGATACGCAGTATTTT	CASSPRVSGGAQDTQYF
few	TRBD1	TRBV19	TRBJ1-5	TGTGCCAGTAGTATCACGGCAGGGGGTCAGCCCCAGCATTTT	CASSITAGGQPQHF
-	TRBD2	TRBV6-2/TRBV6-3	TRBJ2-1	TGTGCCAGCAGTTACCCGACTTCAGGCGGGGGGCCTACCCAACCTTACAATGAGCAGTTCTTC	CASSYPTSGGGPTQPYNEQFF
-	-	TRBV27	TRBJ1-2	TGTGCCAGCAGTTTCCGGGACAAAGATGGCTACACCTTC	CASSFRDKDGYTF
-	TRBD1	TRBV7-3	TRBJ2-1	TGTGCCAGCAGCTCCGACAGGGGAGGTGAGCAGTTCTTC	CASSSDRGGEQFF
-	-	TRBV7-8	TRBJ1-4	TGTGCCAGCAGCTTAGGAGGGACTAATGAAAAACTGTTTTTT	CASSLGGTNEKLFF
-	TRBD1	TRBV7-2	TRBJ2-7	TGTGCCAGCAGCGTACAGGGGGCCAGTTACGAGCAGTACTTC	CASSVQGASYEQYF
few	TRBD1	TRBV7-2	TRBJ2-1	TGTGCCAGCAGCTACCGGACAGGGAAGAACAATGAGCAGTTCTTC	CASSYRTGKNNEQFF
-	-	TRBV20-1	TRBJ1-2	TGCAGTGCACCTGAGGGCTATGGCTACACCTTC	CSAPEGYGYTF
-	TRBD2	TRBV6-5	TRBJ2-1	TGTGCCAGCAGTTACTCCGGGACTACCGACAATGAGCAGTTCTTC	CASSYSGTTDNEQFF
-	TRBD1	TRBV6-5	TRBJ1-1	TGTGCCAGCAGTTCAGGGGGCTATTTCACTGAAGCTTTCTTT	CASSSGGYFTEAFF
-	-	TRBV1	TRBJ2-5	TGCACCAGCAGCCTGGGACTAGCGGAGAGATCGTACTTC	CTSSLGLAERSYF
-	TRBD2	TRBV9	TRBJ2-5	TGTGCCAGCAGCACCCTGGCTAGCGGGGGGGCGGAGACCCAGTACTTC	CASSTLASGGAETQYF
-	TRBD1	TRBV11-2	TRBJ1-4	TGTGCCAGCAGCTTAGGGACAGGGGGTGAAAAACTGTTTTTT	CASSLGTGGEKLFF
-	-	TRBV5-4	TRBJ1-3	TGTGCCAGCAGCTTGGGGACATCCCGCTCTGGAAACACCATATATTTT	CASSLGTSRSGNTIYF
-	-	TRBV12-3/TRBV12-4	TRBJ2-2	TGTGCCAGCACGCAGGCGAACACCGGGGAGCTGTTTTTT	CASTQANTGELFF
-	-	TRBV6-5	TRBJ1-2	TGTGCCAGCAGTTACCAATCTCCGGGGGACTATGGCTACACCTTC	CASSYQSPGDYGYTF
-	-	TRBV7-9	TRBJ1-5	TGTGCCAGCAGCCCATCGGGGGATGGAGGACAGCCCCAGCATTTT	CASSPSGDGGQPQHF
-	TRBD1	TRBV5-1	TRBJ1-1	TGCGCCAGCAGCGAACAGGGGGCGCGGACTGAAGCTTTCTTT	CASSEQGARTEAFF
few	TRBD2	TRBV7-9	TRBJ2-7	TGTGCCAGCAGCTCGGGACTAGCGGGGGATTCCGAGCAGTACTTC	CASSSGLAGDSEQYF
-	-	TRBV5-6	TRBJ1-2	TGTGCCAGCAGCAATAGGGGTGGCTACACCTTC	CASSNRGGYTF
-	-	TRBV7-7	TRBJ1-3	TGTGCCAGCAGCTCCGGACTGTCCTCTGGAAACACCATATATTTT	CASSSGLSSGNTIYF
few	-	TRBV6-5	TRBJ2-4	TGTGCCGCCAGGGGCGCGTCTAGTTACATTCAGTACTTC	CAARGASSYIQYF
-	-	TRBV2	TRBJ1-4	TGTGCCAGCACTGCGGAGGGACGGAGTGAAAAACTGTTTTTT	CASTAEGRSEKLFF
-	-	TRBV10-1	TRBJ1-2	TGCGCCAGCAGTGCGACACTGAACTATGGCTACACCTTC	CASSATLNYGYTF
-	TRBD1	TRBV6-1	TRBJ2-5	TGTGCCAGCAGTGAACCGTCCGGGACAGAGAAACAAGAGACCCAGTACTTC	CASSEPSGTEKQETQYF
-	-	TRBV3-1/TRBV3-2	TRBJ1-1	TGTGCCAGCAGCCAAGGAGGCGGGAACACTGAAGCTTTCTTT	CASSQGGGNTEAFF
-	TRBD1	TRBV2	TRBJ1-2	TGTGCCAGCAGGGACAGGGCGTTGGGCTACACCTTC	CASRDRALGYTF
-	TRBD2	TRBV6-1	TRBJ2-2	TGTGCCAGCAGTGAATGGGCTAGCGGGGGCACCGGGGAGCTGTTTTTT	CASSEWASGGTGELFF
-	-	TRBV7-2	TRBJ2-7	TGTGCCAGCAGCTTAGGGAGACAGGCTCTCGAGCAGTACTTC	CASSLGRQALEQYF
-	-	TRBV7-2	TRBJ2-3	TGTGCCAGCAGCTCCCCCCACACAGATACGCAGTATTTT	CASSSPHTDTQYF
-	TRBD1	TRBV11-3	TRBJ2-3	TGTGCCAGCAGCTTAGGCTTGACAGGGAGTGCAGATACGCAGTATTTT	CASSLGLTGSADTQYF
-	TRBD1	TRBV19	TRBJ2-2	TGTGCCAGTAGCCCCGACAGGGTCTCCGGGGAGCTGTTTTTT	CASSPDRVSGELFF
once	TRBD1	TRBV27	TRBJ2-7	TGTGCCAGCAGCTCGGGACAGGGCATCAACGAGCAGTACTTC	CASSSGQGINEQYF
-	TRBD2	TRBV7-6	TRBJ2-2	TGTGCCAGCAGCTTAGGAGGGACTAGCGGGGTCTACACCGGGGAGCTGTTTTTT	CASSLGGTSGVYTGELFF
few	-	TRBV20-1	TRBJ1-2	TGCAGTGCTACGGGGAATGGCTACACCTTC	CSATGNGYTF
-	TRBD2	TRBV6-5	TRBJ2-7	TGTGCCAGCAGTTACGTGGGGGGGGGCTCCTACGAGCAGTACTTC	CASSYVGGGSYEQYF
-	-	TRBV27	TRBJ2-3	TGTGCCAGCAGTAGAAGACTCTTCAAAACAGATACGCAGTATTTT	CASSRRLFKTDTQYF
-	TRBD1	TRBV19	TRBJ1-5	TGTGCCAGTAGTTCCGACAGGGATCAGCCCCAGCATTTT	CASSSDRDQPQHF
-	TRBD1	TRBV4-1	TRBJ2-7	TGCGCCAGCAGCAGAACCGACAGGGGCTACGAGCAGTACTTC	CASSRTDRGYEQYF
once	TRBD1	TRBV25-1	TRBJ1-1	TGTGCCAGCAGGACAGGGGGCACTGAAGCTTTCTTT	CASRTGGTEAFF
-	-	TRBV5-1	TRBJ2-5	TGCGCCAGCAGCTTGGATCCTTCGGGGGAGACCCAGTACTTC	CASSLDPSGETQYF
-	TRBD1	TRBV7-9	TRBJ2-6	TGTGCCAGCAGCCCGACAGGGCTCTCTGGGGCCAACGTCCTGACTTTC	CASSPTGLSGANVLTF
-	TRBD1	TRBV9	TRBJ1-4	TGTGCCAGCAGCGTTGAACAGGGGGAGAATGAAAAACTGTTTTTT	CASSVEQGENEKLFF
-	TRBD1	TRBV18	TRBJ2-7	TGTGCCAGCTCGATGACAGGGAGAGACGAGCAGTACTTC	CASSMTGRDEQYF
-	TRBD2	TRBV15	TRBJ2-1	TGTGCCACCAGCATAGAGCGGGCGGGGGACCGTTTCAATGAGCAGTTCTTC	CATSIERAGDRFNEQFF
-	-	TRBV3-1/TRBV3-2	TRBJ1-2	TGTGCCAGCAGCACGTACAATAACTATGGCTACACCTTC	CASSTYNNYGYTF